These T cell receptor beta chains were read from a single sample in a study of siplizumab effects on memory and regulatory T cells. Produced via immunoSEQ multiplex PCR; TCRdb's table is partial and in-frame only. Altogether around 100,000 clones are present, 93% being singletons, with the ten largest covering about 0.62%. Input material: Tregs sorted from blood. These receptor sequences come from a human donor in good health. Each CDR3 is given with its conserved first and last residue.

j_gene | v_gene | len | CDR3aa
TRBJ2-2 | TRBV10-3 | 14 | CAISGQGYTGELFF
TRBJ1-4 | TRBV4-2 | 16 | CASSQATGSGAQKLFF
TRBJ1-2 | TRBV19 | 15 | CASSIRGPSNYGYTF
TRBJ2-3 | TRBV18 | 11 | CASSPRDTQYF
TRBJ2-1 | TRBV5-8 | 18 | CASSLVRTSGGKYNEQFF
TRBJ1-2 | TRBV19 | 16 | CASSIRRQGEGYGYTF
TRBJ2-7 | TRBV6-5 | 14 | CASSGAGTAYEQYF
TRBJ1-5 | TRBV30 | 12 | CAWSVGYQPQHF
TRBJ1-5 | TRBV19 | 11 | CASSSTGPQHF
TRBJ1-1 | TRBV6-5 | 11 | CASSSPLEAFF
TRBJ2-1 | TRBV6-6 | 15 | CASSHGLAGGSEQFF
TRBJ2-3 | TRBV9 | 15 | CASSLRGGVEDTQYF
TRBJ2-1 | TRBV9 | 16 | CASSVKGTSGNNEQFF
TRBJ1-1 | TRBV2 | 13 | CASTAIKNTEAFF
TRBJ2-1 | TRBV19 | 16 | CASSILGQGRLNEQFF
TRBJ1-2 | TRBV20-1 | 11 | CSNLANYGYTF